This T cell receptor (beta chain) was sequenced for a study of blood T cell repertoires in COVID-19. Study-wide context: The analysed material was cDNA or gDNA that came from T cells, B-cell-depleted T cells, or PBMCs.

The CDR3 runs to 17 residues. A note on this clone: The same CDR3 is also encoded by other DNA sequences in this sample.

Per the original data handling: Amplification with reference gene primers provided the estimates of nucleated cell counts. Some clones are missing from TCRdb's copy, which holds only in-frame ones; the method was immunoSEQ multiplex PCR. Clone size and V and J calls were adopted from that table, with D and trimming inferred from the DNA. The sample lists around 130,000 clones; 75% to 90% were seen once. The clonotype comes from a human donor in a cohort sampled during active COVID-19. The chain uses TRBV21-1 and TRBJ2-3; the table names TRBD2, a call not compared with the DNA. TRBV21-1 constitutes a pseudogene. The sequenced sample was peripheral blood. The CDR3 nucleotides are TGTGCCAGCAGCAACGCGGGGGCGGGGGCAAACACAGATACGCAGTATTTT. Protein product: CASSNAGAGANTDTQYF.